The rows below give T cell receptor beta chains drawn from one sample of a study of shared clonotypes between healthy human individuals. The assay was immunoSEQ multiplex PCR, and TCRdb's table has in-frame clones only and misses some. The data show about 490,000 clones, 79% seen once. Material for sequencing was PBMCs. The origin of the receptors is a woman aged 40 to 49 in good health. Some clones in this sample may be carry-over from other donors' samples. Both conserved end residues are part of each CDR3. Fields, in order: J gene, V gene, clone size, D gene, CDR3 DNA, CDR3 protein. A D gene is named only where the DNA matches it firmly. Size values are once, few and many counts, or a class for expanded clones, and some rows have none.

TRBJ1-1	TRBV5-1	-	-	TGCGCCAGCAGCTTGGACAGGCCGAACACTGAAGCTTTCTTT	CASSLDRPNTEAFF
TRBJ2-3	TRBV29-1	-	-	TGCAGCGTTGAGGGGGGTTTGGGGACAGCGAGAGATACGCAGTATTTT	CSVEGGLGTARDTQYF
TRBJ2-3	TRBV4-2	-	-	TGTGCCAGTACCTCAGGCTCAGCTTTCACAGATACGCAGTATTTT	CASTSGSAFTDTQYF
TRBJ2-7	TRBV9	-	TRBD1	TGTGCCAGCAGCGCCTCGACAGGGGGTATTGGCGAGCAGTACTTC	CASSASTGGIGEQYF
TRBJ2-6	TRBV18	-	-	TGTGCCAGCTCAACCTCTGGGGCCAACGTCCTGACTTTC	CASSTSGANVLTF
TRBJ2-2	TRBV9	once	-	TGTGCCAGCAGCCCCATTGGCGGGGAGCTGTTTTTT	CASSPIGGELFF
TRBJ1-5	TRBV9	-	-	TGTGCCAGCAGCGTAGGTAGCCCCAATCAGCCCCAGCATTTT	CASSVGSPNQPQHF
TRBJ1-2	TRBV7-2	few	TRBD1	TGTGCCAGCAGCTTACCCGGGACAGGGGAGGGCCCGGGCTACACCTTC	CASSLPGTGEGPGYTF
TRBJ2-2	TRBV6-4	-	-	TGTGCCAGAAGCATATCGACTGACACCGGGGAGCTGTTTTTT	CARSISTDTGELFF
TRBJ1-5	TRBV2	-	-	TGTGCCAGCAGGATCAGGTCCGGGCAGCCCCAGCATTTT	CASRIRSGQPQHF
TRBJ2-7	TRBV18	-	-	TGTGCCAGCTCCCCGAACAGGGAAGGCGAGCAGTACTTC	CASSPNREGEQYF
TRBJ1-4	TRBV19	-	TRBD1	TGTGCCAGTAGTACGCACCCGAGCCGGGACAGGGTAACGAAACTGTTTTTT	CASSTHPSRDRVTKLFF
TRBJ1-2	TRBV23-1	once	-	TGCGCCAGCAGTCAATCCTGCCGGGGGCGAGATGGTGGCTACACCTTC	CASSQSCRGRDGGYTF